A single sample gave rise to the 15 T cell receptor beta chains below, sequenced in a study of graft-versus-host responses after intestinal transplantation. Here immunoSEQ multiplex PCR was the method, and the copy in TCRdb shows in-frame clones only, minus some. The sample records 45,000 to 60,000 clones, nearly 95% being singletons. No antigens are known for them. Sequencing was performed on unstimulated CD4+ T cells sorted from spleen or lymph node cells, taken before transplant. The receptor source for this set is a human donor who was the organ donor for an intestinal transplant.

The chain couples TRBV19 to TRBJ2-3, with D possibly being TRBD2 (6 bases). Germline V gives CDR1 LNHDA, CDR2 SQIVND (reference sequence). Trimming took off 4 bases at V and 3 bases at J, with 14 bases between the two ends. This CDR3 has 15 amino acids. CDR3 nucleotide sequence: TGTGCCAGTAGTACCCCCCGGGGGAGTACAGATACGCAGTATTTT. It encodes CASSTPRGSTDTQYF.

As for this clone: Other DNA sequences from this sample encode an identical CDR3 as well. For the CDR3, the DNA is TGCGCCAGCAGCCAAGGGGGTCGAGGGTTATCCTACAATGAGCAGTTCTTC. The encoded protein is CASSQGGRGLSYNEQFF. The genes are TRBV4-3 and TRBJ2-1; maybe TRBD2 (5 bases). The ends were cut back, 1 base at V and 1 base at J, with 14 bases in the middle. The germline CDR1 and CDR2 sequences are LGHNA and YSLEER. This CDR3 has 17 amino acids.

This rearrangement joins TRBV29-1 to TRBJ2-7; TRBD1 is a possible D gene (6 bases). Germline V lookup: CDR1 SQVTM, CDR2 ANQGSEA. The CDR3 sequence is 16 residues long. V lost 3 bases to trimming and J lost 5 bases, with 23 bases between them. The CDR3, as DNA: TGCAGCGTTGAGGGCCACGCAGGGGCCCGACTCCACGAGCAGTACTTC. Protein: CSVEGHAGARLHEQYF.

The chain recombines TRBV9 with TRBJ2-5, with TRBD2 identical over 12 bases. After removal of 4 bases from V and 5 bases from J, the junction contained 6 bases not matched to a gene. CDR3 length: 15 residues. In germline, CDR1 is SGDLS, CDR2 YYNGEE. The CDR3 DNA reads as TGTGCCAGCAGCCCGACTAGCGGGAGCGTTGAGACCCAGTACTTC. This translates into CASSPTSGSVETQYF.

The rearrangement links TRBV6-5 to TRBJ2-7; a possible D gene is TRBD1 (5 bases). The CDR3 is made up of 16 amino acids. Per the germline V gene, CDR1 is MNHEY and CDR2 is SVGAGI. The germline V and J ends were trimmed by 0 bases and 0 bases, with 12 bases remaining between them. In DNA form, the CDR3 reads TGTGCCAGCAGTTACTCGTCGAAGGGGTTCTCCTACGAGCAGTACTTC. It encodes CASSYSSKGFSYEQYF.

There are a few counts of this clone. The chain links TRBV15 to TRBJ2-7; 7 positions agree with TRBD1. J lost 7 bases, V lost 0 bases, and 9 bases had no gene match. The CDR3 consists of 15 residues. Per germline, CDR1 LNHNV and CDR2 YYDKDF (reference sequence). This CDR3 reads CATSRDRQGVREQYF. CDR3 DNA: TGTGCCACCAGCAGAGATCGGCAGGGGGTCAGGGAGCAGTACTTC.

The J gene is TRBJ1-1, the V gene TRBV6-6; TRBD1 agrees at 7 bases. J gave up 3 bases and V 2 bases, and 9 bases lay outside the gene matches. Germline V gene data show CDR1 as MNHNY and CDR2 as SVGAGI (reference sequence). The CDR3 has 16 residues. The CDR3 loop is CASSYPGGGSDTEAFF. The CDR3 bases are TGTGCCAGCAGTTACCCAGGGGGGGGTTCGGACACTGAAGCTTTCTTT.

V usage is TRBV6-1 and J usage is TRBJ2-1, with 9 positions matching TRBD2. The CDR3 extends over 14 amino acids. V trimming: 6 bases; J trimming: 0 bases; junction bases outside the gene matches: 0. In germline, CDR1 is MNHNS, CDR2 SASEGT. CDR3 protein: CASRLAGSYNEQFF. The DNA for the CDR3 is TGTGCCAGCAGACTAGCGGGCTCCTACAATGAGCAGTTCTTC.

The rearrangement links TRBV28 to TRBJ2-6, with TRBD2 identical over 8 bases. Germline-derived CDR1 and CDR2 are MDHEN and SYDVKM. J was trimmed by 0 bases and V by 2 bases; bases with no gene match: 0. The CDR3 is made up of 16 amino acids. In DNA, the CDR3 is TGTGCCAGCAGTTTAGCGGGAGGCTCTGGGGCCAACGTCCTGACTTTC. Translating gives CASSLAGGSGANVLTF.

The chain combines TRBV30 with TRBJ2-3; TRBD2 agrees at 11 bases. The CDR3 covers 18 residues. After removal of 1 base from V and 0 bases from J, the junction contained 9 bases not matched to a gene. Germline-derived CDR1 and CDR2 are GTSNPN and SVGIG (reference sequence). This CDR3 reads CAWSDWTSGFSSTDTQYF. The CDR3 nucleotides read TGTGCCTGGAGTGACTGGACTAGCGGGTTTTCTAGCACAGATACGCAGTATTTT.

V is TRBV19 and J is TRBJ2-7, with no clear D. The germline V gene encodes CDR1 LNHDA and CDR2 SQIVND (reference sequence). The V gene lost 5 bases and the J gene lost 1 base, with 15 bases spanning the gap. The length of the CDR3 is 15 residues. The CDR3 sequence: CASSPIDDNSYEQYF. The CDR3 DNA sequence: TGTGCCAGTAGTCCAATCGACGATAATTCCTACGAGCAGTACTTC.

The genes are TRBV13 and TRBJ2-1; a possible D gene is TRBD2 (6 bases). Germline V gene sequence: CDR1 PRHDT, CDR2 FYEKMQ (reference sequence). V was trimmed by 0 bases and J by 2 bases, leaving 8 bases between them. The CDR3 runs 15 residues. CDR3 in DNA: TGTGCCAGCAGCTTAGGCGGGAGACCCTACAATGAGCAGTTCTTC. Translation gives CASSLGGRPYNEQFF.

With regard to this clone: At one end, the junction sequence differs from germline, possibly due to a read error. The rearrangement uses TRBV4-1 and TRBJ2-5; no definite D call. The CDR3 is 14 amino acids. CDR1 is MGHRA and CDR2 is YSYEKL in the germline V gene. The CDR3 spells CASSQGFRRETQYF. As DNA, the CDR3 is TGTGCCAGCAGCCAAGGTTTCCGACGAGAGACCCAGTACTTC.

The chain carries TRBV7-2 and TRBJ2-1; the match to TRBD2 covers 10 bases. Germline CDR1 is SGHTA and CDR2 is FQGNSA. V shed 5 bases, J shed 8 bases, and the junction held 15 bases outside the gene matches. The CDR3 length is 17 residues. The CDR3 coding sequence is TGTGCCAGCAGCCACCGGAGAGCTAGCGGGAGTTGGCATGAGCAGTTCTTC. Its protein is CASSHRRASGSWHEQFF.

V and J are TRBV6-1 and TRBJ1-5; perhaps TRBD1 as D (5 bases). The germline V gene has CDR1 MNHNS and CDR2 SASEGT. This CDR3 spans 14 amino acids. V was cut by 4 bases and J by 5 bases, with 12 bases left in between. The CDR3: CASSAEGSHQPQHF. The CDR3 DNA reads as TGTGCCAGCAGTGCCGAGGGGTCCCATCAGCCCCAGCATTTT.